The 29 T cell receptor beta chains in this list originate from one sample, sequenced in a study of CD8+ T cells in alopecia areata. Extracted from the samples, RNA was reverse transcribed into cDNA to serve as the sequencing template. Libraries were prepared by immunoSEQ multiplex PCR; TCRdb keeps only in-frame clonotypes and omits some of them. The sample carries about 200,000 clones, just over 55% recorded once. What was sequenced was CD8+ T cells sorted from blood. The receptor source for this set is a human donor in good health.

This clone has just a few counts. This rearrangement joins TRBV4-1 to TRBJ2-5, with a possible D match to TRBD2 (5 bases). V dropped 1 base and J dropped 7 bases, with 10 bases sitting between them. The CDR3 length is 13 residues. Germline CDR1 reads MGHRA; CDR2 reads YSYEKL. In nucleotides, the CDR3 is TGCGCCAGCAGCCAAGTGGGCGGGTGGACCCAGTACTTC. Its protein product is CASSQVGGWTQYF.

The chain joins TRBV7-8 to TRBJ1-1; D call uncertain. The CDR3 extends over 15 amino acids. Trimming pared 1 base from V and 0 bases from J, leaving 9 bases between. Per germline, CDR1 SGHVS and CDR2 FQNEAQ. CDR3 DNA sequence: TGTGCCAGCAGCTTAGGGTCTGAGCTGAACACTGAAGCTTTCTTT. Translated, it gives CASSLGSELNTEAFF.

The CDR3 is CSVETLAGTFF. The CDR3 DNA is TGCAGCGTTGAAACGTTGGCTGGGACTTTCTTT. The rearrangement joins TRBV29-1 to TRBJ1-1; the D is unclear. Germline CDR1 SQVTM, CDR2 ANQGSEA. This CDR3 is 11 amino acids long. Between the trimmed V and J ends, which lost 2 bases and 12 bases, there was a span of 13 bases.

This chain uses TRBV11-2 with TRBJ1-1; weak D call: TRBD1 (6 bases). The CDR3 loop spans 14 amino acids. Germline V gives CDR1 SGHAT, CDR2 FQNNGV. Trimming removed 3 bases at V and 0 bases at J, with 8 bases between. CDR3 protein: CASSFRGLNTEAFF. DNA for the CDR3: TGTGCCAGCAGCTTCAGGGGTTTGAACACTGAAGCTTTCTTT.

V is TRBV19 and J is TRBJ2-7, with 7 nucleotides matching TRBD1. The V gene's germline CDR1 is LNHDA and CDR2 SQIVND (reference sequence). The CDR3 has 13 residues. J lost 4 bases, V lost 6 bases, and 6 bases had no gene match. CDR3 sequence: CASSLTGEYEQYF. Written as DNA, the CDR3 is TGTGCCAGTAGCCTTACAGGGGAGTACGAGCAGTACTTC.

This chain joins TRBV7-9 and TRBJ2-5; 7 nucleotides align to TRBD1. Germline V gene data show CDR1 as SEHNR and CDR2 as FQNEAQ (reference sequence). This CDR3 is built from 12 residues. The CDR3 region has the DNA TGTGGAATAGGGGGCAGGGAAGAGACCCAGTACTTC. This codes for CGIGGREETQYF.

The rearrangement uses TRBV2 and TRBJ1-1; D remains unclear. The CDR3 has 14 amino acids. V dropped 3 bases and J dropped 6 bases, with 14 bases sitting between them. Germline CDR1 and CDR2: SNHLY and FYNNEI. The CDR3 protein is CASSDSGIQSEAFF. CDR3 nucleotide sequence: TGTGCCAGCAGTGACTCTGGGATCCAATCTGAAGCTTTCTTT.

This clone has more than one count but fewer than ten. This chain's CDR3 is CATSPRRDRDGYTF. CDR3 coding DNA: TGTGCCACCAGCCCCCGAAGGGACAGAGATGGCTACACCTTC. The genes are TRBV15 and TRBJ1-2; 7 positions match TRBD1. The junction had 9 bases not matched to a gene; V was cut back by 5 bases and J by 6 bases. Germline V gene data show CDR1 as LNHNV and CDR2 as YYDKDF (reference sequence). The length of the CDR3 is 14 residues.

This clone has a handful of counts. The CDR3 spells CASSTGDYGYTF. CDR3 in DNA: TGTGCCAGCAGCACAGGGGACTATGGCTACACCTTC. The genes are TRBV6-5 and TRBJ1-2; 7 bases line up with TRBD1. V trimming: 6 bases; J trimming: 3 bases; junction bases outside the gene matches: 1. The germline V gene has CDR1 MNHEY and CDR2 SVGAGI. CDR3 length: 12 residues.

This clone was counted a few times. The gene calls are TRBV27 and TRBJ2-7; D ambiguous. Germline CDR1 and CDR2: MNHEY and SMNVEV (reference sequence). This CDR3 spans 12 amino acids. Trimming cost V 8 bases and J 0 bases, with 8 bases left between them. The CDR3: CASGFHSYEQYF. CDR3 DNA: TGTGCCAGCGGCTTTCACTCCTACGAGCAGTACTTC.

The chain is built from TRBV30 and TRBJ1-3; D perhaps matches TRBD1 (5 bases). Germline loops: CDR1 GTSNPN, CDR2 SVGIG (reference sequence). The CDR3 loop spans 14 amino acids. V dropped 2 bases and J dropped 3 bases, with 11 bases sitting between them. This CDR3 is CAWSLGGNGNTIYF. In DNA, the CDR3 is TGTGCCTGGAGTCTCGGGGGAAATGGAAACACCATATATTTT.

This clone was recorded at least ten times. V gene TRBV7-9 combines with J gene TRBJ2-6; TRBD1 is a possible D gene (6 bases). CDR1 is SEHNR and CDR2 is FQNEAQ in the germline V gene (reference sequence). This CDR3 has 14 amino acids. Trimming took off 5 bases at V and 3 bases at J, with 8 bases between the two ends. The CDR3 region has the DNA TGTGCCAGCAGCACAGGGATTGGGGCCAACGTCCTGACTTTC. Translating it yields CASSTGIGANVLTF. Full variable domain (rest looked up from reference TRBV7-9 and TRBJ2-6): DTGVSQNPRHKITKRGQNVTFRCDPISEHNRLYWYRQTLGQGPEFLTYFQNEAQLEKSRLLSDRFSAERPKGSFSTLEIQRTEQGDSAMYLCASSTGIGANVLTFGAGSRLTVL.

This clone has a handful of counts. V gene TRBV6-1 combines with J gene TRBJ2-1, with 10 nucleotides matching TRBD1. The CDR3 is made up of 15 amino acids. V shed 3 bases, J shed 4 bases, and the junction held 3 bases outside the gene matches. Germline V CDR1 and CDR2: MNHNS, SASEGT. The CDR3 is CASSEDRGVYNEQFF. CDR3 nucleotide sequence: TGTGCCAGCAGTGAGGACAGGGGGGTATACAATGAGCAGTTCTTC.

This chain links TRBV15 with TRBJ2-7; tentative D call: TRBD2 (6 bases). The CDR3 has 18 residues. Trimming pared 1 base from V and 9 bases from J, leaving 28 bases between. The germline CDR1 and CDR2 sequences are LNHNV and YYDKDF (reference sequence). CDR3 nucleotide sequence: TGTGCCACCAGCAGAGGCTTCGAAACGGGACTGACCTCTTTGAGGCAGTACTTC. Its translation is CATSRGFETGLTSLRQYF.

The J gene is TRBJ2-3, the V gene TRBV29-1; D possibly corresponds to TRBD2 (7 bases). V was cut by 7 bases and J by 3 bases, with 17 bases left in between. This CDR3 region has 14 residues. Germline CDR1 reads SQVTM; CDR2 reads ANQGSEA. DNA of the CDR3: TGCAGCGCCTTAGGGGGGGCTGGAACAGATACGCAGTATTTT. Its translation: CSALGGAGTDTQYF.

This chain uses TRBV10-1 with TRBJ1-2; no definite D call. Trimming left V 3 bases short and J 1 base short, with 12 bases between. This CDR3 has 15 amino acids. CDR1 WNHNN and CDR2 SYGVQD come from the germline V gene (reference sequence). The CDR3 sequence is CASSDGQEYNYGYTF. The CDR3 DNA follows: TGCGCCAGCAGTGATGGGCAGGAATATAACTATGGCTACACCTTC.

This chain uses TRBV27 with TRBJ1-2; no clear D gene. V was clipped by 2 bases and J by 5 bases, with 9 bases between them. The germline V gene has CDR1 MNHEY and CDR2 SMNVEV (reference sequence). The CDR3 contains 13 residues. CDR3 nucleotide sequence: TGTGCCAGCAGTTTAAGCAGCTTTTATGGCTACACCTTC. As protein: CASSLSSFYGYTF.

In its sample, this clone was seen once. CDR3 sequence: CASSLGYTLGSPLHF. DNA for the CDR3: TGTGCCAGCAGCTTGGGATACACCCTAGGTTCACCCCTCCACTTT. V usage is TRBV5-4 and J usage is TRBJ1-6; D remains unclear. This CDR3 is 15 amino acids long. In germline, CDR1 is SGHNT, CDR2 YYREEE (reference sequence). Between the trimmed V and J ends, which lost 0 bases and 9 bases, there was a span of 13 bases.

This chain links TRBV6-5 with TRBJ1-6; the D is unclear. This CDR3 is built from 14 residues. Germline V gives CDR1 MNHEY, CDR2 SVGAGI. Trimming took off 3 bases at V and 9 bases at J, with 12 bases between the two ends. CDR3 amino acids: CASSYSGIGSPLHF. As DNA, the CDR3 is TGTGCCAGCAGTTATAGTGGCATCGGTTCACCCCTCCACTTT.

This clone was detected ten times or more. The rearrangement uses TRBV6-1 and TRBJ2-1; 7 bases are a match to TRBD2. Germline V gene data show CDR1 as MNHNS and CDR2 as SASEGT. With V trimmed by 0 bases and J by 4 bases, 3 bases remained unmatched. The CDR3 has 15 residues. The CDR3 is CASSEAVSGYNEQFF. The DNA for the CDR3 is TGTGCCAGCAGTGAAGCTGTTAGCGGGTACAATGAGCAGTTCTTC.

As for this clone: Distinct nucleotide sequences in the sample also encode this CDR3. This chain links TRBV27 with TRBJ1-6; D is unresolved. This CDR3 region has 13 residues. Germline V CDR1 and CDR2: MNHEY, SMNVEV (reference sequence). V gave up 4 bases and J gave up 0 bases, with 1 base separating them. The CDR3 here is CASSSSYNSPLHF. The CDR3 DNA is TGTGCCAGCAGTTCCTCCTATAATTCACCCCTCCACTTT.

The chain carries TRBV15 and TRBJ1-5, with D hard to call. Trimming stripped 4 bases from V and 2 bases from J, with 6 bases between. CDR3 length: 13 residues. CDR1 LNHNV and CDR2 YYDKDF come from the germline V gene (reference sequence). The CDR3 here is CATSKSGNQPQHF. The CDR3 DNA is TGTGCCACCAGCAAAAGTGGCAATCAGCCCCAGCATTTT.

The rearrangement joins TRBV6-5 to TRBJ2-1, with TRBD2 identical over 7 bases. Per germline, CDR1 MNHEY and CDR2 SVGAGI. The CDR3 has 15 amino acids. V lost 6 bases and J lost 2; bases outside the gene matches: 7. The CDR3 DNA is TGTGCCAGCAGACTTGGGGGGGACCCCTACAATGAGCAGTTCTTC. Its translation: CASRLGGDPYNEQFF.

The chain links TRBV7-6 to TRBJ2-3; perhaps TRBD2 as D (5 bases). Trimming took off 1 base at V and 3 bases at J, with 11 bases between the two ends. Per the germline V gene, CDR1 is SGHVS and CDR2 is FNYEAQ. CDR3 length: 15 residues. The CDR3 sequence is CASSLGAGYTDTQYF. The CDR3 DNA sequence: TGTGCCAGCAGCTTAGGGGCGGGTTATACAGATACGCAGTATTTT.

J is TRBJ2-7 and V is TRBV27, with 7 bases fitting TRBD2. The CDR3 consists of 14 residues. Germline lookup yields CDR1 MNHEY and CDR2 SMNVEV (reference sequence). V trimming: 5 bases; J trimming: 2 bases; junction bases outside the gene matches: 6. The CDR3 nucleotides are TGTGCCAGCAGTCCTACTAGCGCTCCCTACGAGCAGTACTTC. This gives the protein CASSPTSAPYEQYF.

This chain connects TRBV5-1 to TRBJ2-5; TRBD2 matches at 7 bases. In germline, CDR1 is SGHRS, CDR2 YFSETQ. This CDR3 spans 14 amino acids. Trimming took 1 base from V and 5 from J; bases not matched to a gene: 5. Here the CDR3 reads CASSLWTSGETQYF. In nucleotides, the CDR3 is TGCGCCAGCAGCTTGTGGACTAGTGGGGAGACCCAGTACTTC. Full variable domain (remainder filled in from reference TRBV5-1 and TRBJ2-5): KAGVTQTPRYLIKTRGQQVTLSCSPISGHRSVSWYQQTPGQGLQFLFEYFSETQRNKGNFPGRFSGRQFSNSRSEMNVSTLELGDSALYLCASSLWTSGETQYFGPGTRLLVL.

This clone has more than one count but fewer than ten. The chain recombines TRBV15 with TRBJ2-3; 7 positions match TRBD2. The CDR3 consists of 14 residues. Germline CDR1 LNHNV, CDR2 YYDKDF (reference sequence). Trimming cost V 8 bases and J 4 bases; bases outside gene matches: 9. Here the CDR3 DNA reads TGTGCCACCGGGGAGGGGAGACAGTCAGATACGCAGTATTTT. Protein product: CATGEGRQSDTQYF.

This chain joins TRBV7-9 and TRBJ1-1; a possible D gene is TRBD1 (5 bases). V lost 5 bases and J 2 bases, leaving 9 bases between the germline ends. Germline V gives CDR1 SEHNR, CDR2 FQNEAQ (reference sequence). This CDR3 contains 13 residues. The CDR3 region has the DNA TGTGCCAGCAGCCCGAGGGGAAACACTGAAGCTTTCTTT. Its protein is CASSPRGNTEAFF.

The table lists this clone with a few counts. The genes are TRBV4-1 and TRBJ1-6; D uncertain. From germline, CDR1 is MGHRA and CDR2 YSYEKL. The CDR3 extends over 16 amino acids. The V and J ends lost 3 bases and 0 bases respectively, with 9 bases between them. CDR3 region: CASSQDAHSYNSPLHF. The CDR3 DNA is TGCGCCAGCAGCCAGGACGCACACTCCTATAATTCACCCCTCCACTTT.